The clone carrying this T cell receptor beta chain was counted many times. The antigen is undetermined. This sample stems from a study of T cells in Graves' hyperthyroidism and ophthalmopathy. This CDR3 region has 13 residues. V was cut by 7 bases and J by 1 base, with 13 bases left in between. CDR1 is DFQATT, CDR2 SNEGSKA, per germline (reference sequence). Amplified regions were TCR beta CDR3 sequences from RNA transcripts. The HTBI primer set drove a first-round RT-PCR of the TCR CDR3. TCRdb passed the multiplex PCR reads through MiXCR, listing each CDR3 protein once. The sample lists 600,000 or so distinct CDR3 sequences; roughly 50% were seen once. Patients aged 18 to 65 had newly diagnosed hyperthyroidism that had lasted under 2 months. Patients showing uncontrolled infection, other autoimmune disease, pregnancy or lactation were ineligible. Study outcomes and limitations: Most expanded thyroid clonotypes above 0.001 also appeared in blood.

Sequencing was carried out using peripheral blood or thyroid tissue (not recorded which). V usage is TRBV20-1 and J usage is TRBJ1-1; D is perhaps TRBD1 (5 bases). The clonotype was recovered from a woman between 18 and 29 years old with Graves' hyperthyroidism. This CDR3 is CSDYRQTNTEAFF. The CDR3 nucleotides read TGCAGTGATTACCGACAGACGAACACTGAAGCTTTCTTT.